This T cell receptor (beta chain) was sequenced in a study of blood T cell repertoires in COVID-19. Study-level background: The United States, Italy and Spain supplied acute and convalescent COVID-19 samples.

How the authors handled the data: How many nucleated cells were present was estimated from reference gene primer amplification. Sequenced by immunoSEQ multiplex PCR; TCRdb stores in-frame clones only, minus some. The V and J calls and clone size were taken over from that table, and D and trimming were inferred from the DNA. The data hold approximately 260,000 clones, with 70% to 85% observed a single time. The V end was cut by 3 bases, the J end by 8 bases, with 14 bases between. There are 14 residues in the CDR3. Germline CDR1 reads SGHNT; CDR2 reads YYREEE (reference sequence). This receptor was taken from an elderly woman with acute or convalescent COVID-19. The sample consisted of peripheral blood. V is TRBV5-4 and J is TRBJ1-4; weak D call: TRBD1 (6 bases). The CDR3 loop reads CASSSQGWQEKLFF. CDR3 nucleotide sequence: TGTGCCAGCAGCTCCCAGGGGTGGCAAGAAAAACTGTTTTTT.